Detailed here is one T cell receptor (beta chain). Assay used: immunoSEQ multiplex PCR; TCRdb lists only in-frame clones, some missing. This sample has just over 25,000 clones, with more than 80% found just once. This specimen belongs to a study of preoperative IRX-2 immunotherapy in early breast cancer. Indicated treatment: preoperative locoregional IRX-2 cytokine immunotherapy. Samples came from a phase Ib trial of preoperative locoregional IRX-2 cytokine immunotherapy. V was shortened by 0 bases and J by 6 bases, with 11 bases between the two germline ends. The V gene's germline CDR1 is SGHDN and CDR2 FVKESK. The CDR3 totals 14 residues.

Sequenced here: lymph node tissue, sampled after IRX-2 immunotherapy. V is TRBV14 and J is TRBJ2-5; D possibly matches TRBD1 or TRBD2 (5 bases each). The origin of this receptor is a human donor with breast cancer. The CDR3 reads CASSQDTEGKTQYF. In DNA form, the CDR3 reads TGTGCCAGCAGCCAAGATACCGAGGGGAAGACCCAGTACTTC.